These 20 T cell receptor beta chains were all obtained from the same sample, sequenced in a study of T-cell reconstitution after alpha-beta-depleted transplantation in children. Unique molecular identifiers featured in how the TCRbeta library was prepared. TCRdb processed the PCR reads anew with MiXCR; each CDR3 protein has one entry. The data hold around 80,000 distinct CDR3 sequences, with about a sixth observed a single time. The input for sequencing was PBMCs, mostly from graft donor cells, taken 360 days after TCRalphabeta/CD19-depleted stem cell transplant. These receptors were obtained from a male patient aged 2-10 years who had a stem cell transplant for acute lymphoblastic leukemia, so the T cells may come from the graft donor.

The V call is TRBV7-6, the J call TRBJ1-1; TRBD1 might be the D (6 bases). In germline, CDR1 is SGHVS, CDR2 FNYEAQ. Trimming shortened V by 4 bases and J by 11 bases, and 17 bases separated the two germline ends. The CDR3 totals 13 residues. CDR3 sequence: CASSWRRGSPAFF. The CDR3 DNA reads TGTGCCAGCAGCTGGCGGAGGGGGTCACCGGCTTTCTTT.

This clonotype showed up many times. This chain uses TRBV4-2 with TRBJ2-7, with TRBD2 matching 9 bases. The V segment lost 4 bases and the J segment 4 bases; nucleotides outside the gene matches: 8. CDR1 and CDR2 (germline): LGHNA, YNFKEQ. The CDR3 runs to 15 residues. The CDR3 DNA reads TGTGCCAGCAGCCCTGAACGAAGCGGGAGGTACGAGCAGTACTTC. Residues: CASSPERSGRYEQYF.

The sample holds a few counts of this clonotype. The chain combines TRBV10-3 with TRBJ1-2; 7 nucleotides match TRBD1. Per the germline V gene, CDR1 is ENHRY and CDR2 is SYGVKD. J gave up 6 bases and V 10 bases, and 5 bases lay outside the gene matches. The CDR3 spans 11 residues. CDR3 protein: CASRQGHGYTF. In DNA, the CDR3 is TGTGCCAGCCGACAGGGTCATGGCTACACCTTC.

This chain links TRBV12-3 or TRBV12-4 with TRBJ2-1; a weak D match, TRBD2 (6 bases). The CDR3 contains 14 residues. V gave up 0 bases and J gave up 7 bases, with 10 bases separating them. CDR3 DNA: TGTGCCAGCAGTTTAGCGGGAGGAAAGAATGAGCAGTTCTTC. Amino acid sequence: CASSLAGGKNEQFF.

The V and J genes are TRBV4-1 and TRBJ2-7; possible D gene TRBD2, 5 bases. CDR3 length: 14 amino acids. From germline, CDR1 is MGHRA and CDR2 YSYEKL. Trimming cost V 4 bases and J 1 base, with 11 bases left between them. CDR3 bases: TGCGCCAGCAGCCCCCGGGGTACTTCCTACGAGCAGTACTTC. It codes for CASSPRGTSYEQYF.

The chain links TRBV5-4 to TRBJ1-2, with D uncertain. V shed 4 bases and J shed 0 bases, with 16 bases lying between them. Germline V CDR1 and CDR2: SGHNT, YYREEE (reference sequence). CDR3 length equals 16 residues. The CDR3 DNA is TGTGCCAGCAGCCCCCCGAATAGAAATTCTAACTATGGCTACACCTTC. Protein sequence: CASSPPNRNSNYGYTF.

The chain is built from TRBV5-1 and TRBJ2-7, with a possible D match to TRBD2 (6 bases). Germline CDR1 SGHRS, CDR2 YFSETQ. CDR3 length: 13 residues. Trimming shortened V by 1 base and J by 1 base, and 6 bases separated the two germline ends. The CDR3 sequence is CASSLRGSYEQYF. DNA of the CDR3: TGCGCCAGCAGCTTGCGGGGGTCCTACGAGCAGTACTTC. Complete variable domain (other parts from reference TRBV5-1 and TRBJ2-7): KAGVTQTPRYLIKTRGQQVTLSCSPISGHRSVSWYQQTPGQGLQFLFEYFSETQRNKGNFPGRFSGRQFSNSRSEMNVSTLELGDSALYLCASSLRGSYEQYFGPGTRLTVT.

The rearrangement joins TRBV12-3 or TRBV12-4 to TRBJ1-5, with D perhaps TRBD1 (5 bases). The CDR3 runs to 15 residues. The V end lost 2 bases, the J end lost 7 bases, and 15 bases lay between the germline ends. CDR3 bases: TGTGCCAGCAGTTTACGACACAGGTTAGGGCAGCCCCAGCATTTT. Translation: CASSLRHRLGQPQHF.

This clonotype has more than one count but fewer than ten. The chain recombines TRBV5-1 with TRBJ2-3; unclear D gene. CDR1 is SGHRS, CDR2 YFSETQ, per germline. The V and J ends lost 0 bases and 2 bases respectively, with 7 bases between them. The CDR3 totals 14 residues. The CDR3 loop is CASSLAATTDTQYF. In DNA, the CDR3 is TGCGCCAGCAGCTTGGCCGCTACCACAGATACGCAGTATTTT.

V gene TRBV12-3 or TRBV12-4 combines with J gene TRBJ2-7; 8 bases align to TRBD1. The V segment lost 6 bases and the J segment 7 bases; nucleotides outside the gene matches: 8. The CDR3 consists of 13 residues. The CDR3 DNA follows: TGTGCCAGCAGCCAGGACAGGGCGGGGGAGCAGTACTTC. It specifies CASSQDRAGEQYF.

This clonotype was found a few times. The chain carries TRBV6-5 and TRBJ2-7, with D possibly called TRBD1 or TRBD2 (5 bases each). Germline V gives CDR1 MNHEY, CDR2 SVGAGI. This CDR3 comprises 15 residues. The ends were cut back, 8 bases at V and 2 bases at J, with 19 bases in the middle. The CDR3 DNA follows: TGTGCCAGCCGGCTCCGGACACTAGGCACCTACGAGCAGTACTTC. It encodes CASRLRTLGTYEQYF.

The chain employs TRBV5-1 and TRBJ2-1; perhaps TRBD2 as D (6 bases). Germline CDR1 SGHRS, CDR2 YFSETQ. V was pared by 2 bases and J by 1 base, with 10 bases between. This CDR3 comprises 15 residues. The CDR3 loop is CASSFGGASYNEQFF. The CDR3, as DNA: TGCGCCAGCAGCTTTGGCGGGGCGTCCTACAATGAGCAGTTCTTC. Full variable domain (outside the CDR3, taken from reference TRBV5-1 and TRBJ2-1): KAGVTQTPRYLIKTRGQQVTLSCSPISGHRSVSWYQQTPGQGLQFLFEYFSETQRNKGNFPGRFSGRQFSNSRSEMNVSTLELGDSALYLCASSFGGASYNEQFFGPGTRLTVL.

There are many counts of this clonotype. This chain links TRBV24-1 with TRBJ2-1; D remains ambiguous. The V end lost 7 bases, the J end lost 5 bases, and 11 bases lay between the germline ends. The CDR3 runs 13 residues. CDR1 and CDR2 (germline): KGHDR, SFDVKD. The CDR3 DNA reads as TGTGCCACCAGGGCACAGATCGACAATGAGCAGTTCTTC. Encoded protein: CATRAQIDNEQFF.

The chain combines TRBV29-1 with TRBJ2-2, with D possibly matching TRBD1 (6 bases). The CDR3 contains 14 residues. Trimming left V 6 bases short and J 1 base short, with 12 bases between. CDR1 is SQVTM, CDR2 ANQGSEA, per germline. CDR3 sequence reads: CSVKTGRNTGELFF. CDR3 bases: TGCAGCGTCAAGACAGGACGGAACACCGGGGAGCTGTTTTTT.

This clonotype was counted at least ten times. This rearrangement joins TRBV28 to TRBJ2-3, with D maybe TRBD1 (5 bases). The V gene's germline CDR1 is MDHEN and CDR2 SYDVKM. There are 18 residues in the CDR3. Trimming removed 2 bases at V and 0 bases at J, with 18 bases between. CDR3 amino acids: CASSLLQRAGSSTDTQYF. The CDR3 DNA sequence: TGTGCCAGCAGTTTACTCCAAAGGGCAGGGTCTAGCACAGATACGCAGTATTTT.

The chain combines TRBV7-9 with TRBJ2-5; D is possibly TRBD2 (5 bases). CDR1 is SEHNR, CDR2 FQNEAQ, per germline (reference sequence). There are 15 residues in the CDR3. V lost 2 bases to trimming and J lost 1 base, with 11 bases between them. CDR3 coding DNA: TGTGCCAGCAGCTTAACAGCGGCTCTCCAAGAGACCCAGTACTTC. It codes for CASSLTAALQETQYF.

The chain uses TRBV20-1 and TRBJ2-2; D not resolved. The CDR3 consists of 13 residues. Germline V gene sequence: CDR1 DFQATT, CDR2 SNEGSKA (reference sequence). Between the trimmed V and J ends, which lost 3 bases and 6 bases, there was a span of 11 bases. The CDR3 sequence is CSASELVPGELFF. In nucleotides, the CDR3 is TGCAGTGCTAGTGAGCTAGTACCCGGGGAGCTGTTTTTT.

Only a few counts were recorded for this clonotype. The chain carries TRBV9 and TRBJ2-3, with TRBD2 as a possible D gene (6 bases). The CDR3 is made up of 15 amino acids. The V gene lost 2 bases and the J gene lost 6 bases, with 16 bases spanning the gap. CDR1 and CDR2 (germline): SGDLS, YYNGEE. The CDR3 here is CASSVNGEEFDTQYF. The CDR3 nucleotides are TGTGCCAGCAGCGTGAACGGGGAGGAGTTCGATACGCAGTATTTT.

In this sample, this clonotype turned up a few times. The chain uses TRBV2 and TRBJ1-1, with a tentative D call TRBD1 (6 bases). V shed 4 bases and J shed 0 bases, with 12 bases lying between them. Germline CDR1 SNHLY, CDR2 FYNNEI. This CDR3 region has 15 residues. CDR3 residues: CASSAPGHLNTEAFF. CDR3 nucleotides: TGTGCCAGCAGTGCTCCGGGACACCTGAACACTGAAGCTTTCTTT. The full variable domain, completed using reference TRBV2 and TRBJ1-1, is EPEVTQTPSHQVTQMGQEVILRCVPISNHLYFYWYRQILGQKVEFLVSFYNNEISEKSEIFDDQFSVERPDGSNFTLKIRSTKLEDSAMYFCASSAPGHLNTEAFFGQGTRLTVV.

Many counts were recorded for this clonotype. The chain couples TRBV7-6 to TRBJ1-1; D perhaps matches TRBD1 (5 bases). Trimming cost V 1 base and J 8 bases, with 8 bases left between them. From germline, CDR1 is SGHVS and CDR2 FNYEAQ. CDR3 length: 12 amino acids. The CDR3 DNA sequence: TGTGCCAGCAGCTTAGTGGGACGGGAAGCTTTCTTT. Translation gives CASSLVGREAFF.